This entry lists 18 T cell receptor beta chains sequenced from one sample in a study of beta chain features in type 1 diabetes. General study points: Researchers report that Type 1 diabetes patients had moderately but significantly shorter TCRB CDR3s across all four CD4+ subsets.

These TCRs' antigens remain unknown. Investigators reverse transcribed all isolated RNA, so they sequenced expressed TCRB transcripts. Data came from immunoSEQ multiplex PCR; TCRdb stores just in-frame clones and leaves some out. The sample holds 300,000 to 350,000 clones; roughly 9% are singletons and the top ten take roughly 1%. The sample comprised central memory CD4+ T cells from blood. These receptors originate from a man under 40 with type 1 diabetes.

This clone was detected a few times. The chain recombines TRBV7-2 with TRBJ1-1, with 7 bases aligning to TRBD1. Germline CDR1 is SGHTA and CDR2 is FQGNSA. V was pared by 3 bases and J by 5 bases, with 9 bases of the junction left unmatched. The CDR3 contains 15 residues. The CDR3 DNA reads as TGTGCCAGCAGCTTCTTACAGACAGGGTTGACTGAAGCTTTCTTT. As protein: CASSFLQTGLTEAFF.

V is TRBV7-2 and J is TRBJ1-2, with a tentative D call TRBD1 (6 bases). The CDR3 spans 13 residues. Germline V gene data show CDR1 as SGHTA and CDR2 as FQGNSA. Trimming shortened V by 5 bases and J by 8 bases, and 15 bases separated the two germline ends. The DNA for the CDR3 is TGTGCCAGCAGCCAACAGGGATTTGCGGGCTACACCTTC. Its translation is CASSQQGFAGYTF.

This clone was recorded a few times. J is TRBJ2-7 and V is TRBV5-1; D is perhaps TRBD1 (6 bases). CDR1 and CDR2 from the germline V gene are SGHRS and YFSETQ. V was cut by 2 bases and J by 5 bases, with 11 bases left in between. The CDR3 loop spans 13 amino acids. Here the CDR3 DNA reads TGCGCCAGCAGCTTCGGGCAGGGGAACGAGCAGTACTTC. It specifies CASSFGQGNEQYF.

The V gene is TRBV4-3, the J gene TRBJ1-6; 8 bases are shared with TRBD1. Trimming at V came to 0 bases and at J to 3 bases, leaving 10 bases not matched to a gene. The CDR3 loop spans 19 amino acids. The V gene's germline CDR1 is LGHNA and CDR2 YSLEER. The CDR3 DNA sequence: TGCGCCAGCAGCCAAGAGGGACAGGTCACGATCAGCTATAATTCACCCCTCCACTTT. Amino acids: CASSQEGQVTISYNSPLHF.

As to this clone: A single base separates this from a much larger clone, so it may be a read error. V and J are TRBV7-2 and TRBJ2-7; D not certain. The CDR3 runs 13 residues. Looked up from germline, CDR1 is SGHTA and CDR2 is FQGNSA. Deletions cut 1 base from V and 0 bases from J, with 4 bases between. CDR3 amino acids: CASSLDTSYEQYF. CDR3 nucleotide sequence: TGTGCCAGCAGCTTAGACACCTCCTACGAGCAGTACTTC.

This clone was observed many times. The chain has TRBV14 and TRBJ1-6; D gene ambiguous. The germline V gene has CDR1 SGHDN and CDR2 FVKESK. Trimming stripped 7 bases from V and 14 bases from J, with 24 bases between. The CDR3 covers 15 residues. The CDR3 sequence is CASNFGGVLGGTLHF. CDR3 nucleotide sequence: TGTGCCAGCAACTTTGGCGGGGTCCTCGGAGGGACCCTCCACTTT.

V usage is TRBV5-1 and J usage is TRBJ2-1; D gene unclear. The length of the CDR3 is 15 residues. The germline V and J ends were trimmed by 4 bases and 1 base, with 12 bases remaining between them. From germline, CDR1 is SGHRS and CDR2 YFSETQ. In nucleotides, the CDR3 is TGCGCCAGCAGCGAAGTGGGCCTGTCCTACAATGAGCAGTTCTTC. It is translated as CASSEVGLSYNEQFF. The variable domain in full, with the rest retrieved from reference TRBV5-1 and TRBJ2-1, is KAGVTQTPRYLIKTRGQQVTLSCSPISGHRSVSWYQQTPGQGLQFLFEYFSETQRNKGNFPGRFSGRQFSNSRSEMNVSTLELGDSALYLCASSEVGLSYNEQFFGPGTRLTVL.

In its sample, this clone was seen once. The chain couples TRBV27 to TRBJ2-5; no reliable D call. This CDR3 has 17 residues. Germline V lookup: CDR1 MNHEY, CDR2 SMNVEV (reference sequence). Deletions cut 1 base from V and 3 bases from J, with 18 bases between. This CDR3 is CASSLLSPYRSEETQYF. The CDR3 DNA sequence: TGTGCCAGCAGTTTATTGTCACCCTACAGATCCGAAGAGACCCAGTACTTC.

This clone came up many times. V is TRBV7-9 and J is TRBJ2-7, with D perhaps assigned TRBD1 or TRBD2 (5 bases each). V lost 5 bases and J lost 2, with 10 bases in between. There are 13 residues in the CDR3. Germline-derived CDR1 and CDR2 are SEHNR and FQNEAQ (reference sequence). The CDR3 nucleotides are TGTGCCAGCAGCCCGGGACGGACCTACGAGCAGTACTTC. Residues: CASSPGRTYEQYF.

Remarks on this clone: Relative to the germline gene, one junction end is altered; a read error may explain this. The CDR3 sequence: CASRYSYSGNTIYF. The CDR3 nucleotides are TGTGCCAGCAGATACTCGTACTCTGGAAACACCATATATTTT. This sequence joins TRBV6-5 and TRBJ1-3; D unclear. The CDR3 sequence is 14 residues long. Germline V gives CDR1 MNHEY, CDR2 SVGAGI.

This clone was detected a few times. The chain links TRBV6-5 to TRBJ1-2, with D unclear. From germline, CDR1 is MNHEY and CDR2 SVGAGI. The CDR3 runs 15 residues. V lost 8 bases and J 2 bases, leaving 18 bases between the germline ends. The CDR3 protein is CASVRRSALNYGYTF. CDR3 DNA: TGTGCCAGCGTGAGGAGATCGGCGCTCAACTATGGCTACACCTTC.

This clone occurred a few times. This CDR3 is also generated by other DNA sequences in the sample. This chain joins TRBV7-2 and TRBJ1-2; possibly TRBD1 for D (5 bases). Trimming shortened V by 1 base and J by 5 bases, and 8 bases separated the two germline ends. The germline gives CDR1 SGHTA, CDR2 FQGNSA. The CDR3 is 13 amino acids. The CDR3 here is CASSLGQPYGYTF. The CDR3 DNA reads TGTGCCAGCAGCTTAGGACAGCCGTATGGCTACACCTTC.

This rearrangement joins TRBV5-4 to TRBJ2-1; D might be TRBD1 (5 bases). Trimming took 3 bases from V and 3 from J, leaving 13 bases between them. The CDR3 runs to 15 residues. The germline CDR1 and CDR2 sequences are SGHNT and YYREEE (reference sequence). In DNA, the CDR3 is TGTGCCAGCAGCTCAAAAACAGGAATCTACAATGAGCAGTTCTTC. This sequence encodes CASSSKTGIYNEQFF. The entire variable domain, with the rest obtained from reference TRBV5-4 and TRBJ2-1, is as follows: ETGVTQSPTHLIKTRGQQVTLRCSSQSGHNTVSWYQQALGQGPQFIFQYYREEENGRGNFPPRFSGLQFPNYSSELNVNALELDDSALYLCASSSKTGIYNEQFFGPGTRLTVL.

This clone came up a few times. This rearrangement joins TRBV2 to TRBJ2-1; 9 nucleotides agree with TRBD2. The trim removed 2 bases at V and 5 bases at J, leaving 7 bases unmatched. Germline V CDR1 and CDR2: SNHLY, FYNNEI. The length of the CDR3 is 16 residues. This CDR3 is CASSELGGGAHNEQFF. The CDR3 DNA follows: TGTGCCAGCAGTGAATTGGGCGGGGGGGCACACAATGAGCAGTTCTTC.

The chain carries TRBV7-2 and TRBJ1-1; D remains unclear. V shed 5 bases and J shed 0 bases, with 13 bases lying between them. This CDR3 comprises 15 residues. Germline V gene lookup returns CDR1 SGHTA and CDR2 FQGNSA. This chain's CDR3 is CASSGRLGMNTEAFF. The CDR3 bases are TGTGCCAGCAGCGGGCGTTTGGGGATGAACACTGAAGCTTTCTTT.

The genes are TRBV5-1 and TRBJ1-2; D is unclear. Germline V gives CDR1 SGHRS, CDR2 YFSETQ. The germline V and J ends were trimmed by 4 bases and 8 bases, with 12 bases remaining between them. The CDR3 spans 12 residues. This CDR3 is CASSQGSRGYTF. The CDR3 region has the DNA TGCGCCAGCAGCCAAGGGTCCCGAGGCTACACCTTC.

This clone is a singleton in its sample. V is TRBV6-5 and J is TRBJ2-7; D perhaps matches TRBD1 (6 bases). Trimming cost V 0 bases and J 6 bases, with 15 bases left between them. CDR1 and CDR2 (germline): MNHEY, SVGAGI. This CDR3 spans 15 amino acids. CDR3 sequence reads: CASSYSKDSEGEQYF. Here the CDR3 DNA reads TGTGCCAGCAGTTACTCGAAGGACAGTGAAGGCGAGCAGTACTTC.

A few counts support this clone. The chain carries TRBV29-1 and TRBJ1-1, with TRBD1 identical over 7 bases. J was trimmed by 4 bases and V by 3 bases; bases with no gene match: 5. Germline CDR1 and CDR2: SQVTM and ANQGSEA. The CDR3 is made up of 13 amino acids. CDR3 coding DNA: TGCAGCGTTGAGGGGGCAGGGGGCACTGAAGCTTTCTTT. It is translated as CSVEGAGGTEAFF.